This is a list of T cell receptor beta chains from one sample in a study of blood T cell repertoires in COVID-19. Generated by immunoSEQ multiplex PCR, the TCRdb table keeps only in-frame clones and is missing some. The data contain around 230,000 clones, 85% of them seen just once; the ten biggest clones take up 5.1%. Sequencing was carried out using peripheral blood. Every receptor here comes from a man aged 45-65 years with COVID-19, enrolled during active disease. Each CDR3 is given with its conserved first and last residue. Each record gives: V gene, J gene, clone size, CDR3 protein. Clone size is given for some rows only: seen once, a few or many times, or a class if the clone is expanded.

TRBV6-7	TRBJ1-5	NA	CASSYLAGGSNQPQHF
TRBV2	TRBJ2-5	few	CASSKGLAAYQETQYF
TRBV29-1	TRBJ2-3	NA	CSVRGRGTDTQYF
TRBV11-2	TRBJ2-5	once	CASSLDSETQYF
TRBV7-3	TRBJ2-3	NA	CASSLGAVDTQYF
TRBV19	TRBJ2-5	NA	CASSSGSWEKETQYF
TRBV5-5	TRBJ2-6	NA	CASSLEGNGGANVLTF
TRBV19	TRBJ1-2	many	CASSNTGLLGYTF
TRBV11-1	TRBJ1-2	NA	CASGLGTGTSGYTF
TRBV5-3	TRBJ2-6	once	CARSIRGQGVTGTAGANVLTF
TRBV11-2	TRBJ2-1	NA	CASSLESGGWVNEQFF
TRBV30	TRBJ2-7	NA	CASYHGSHEQYF